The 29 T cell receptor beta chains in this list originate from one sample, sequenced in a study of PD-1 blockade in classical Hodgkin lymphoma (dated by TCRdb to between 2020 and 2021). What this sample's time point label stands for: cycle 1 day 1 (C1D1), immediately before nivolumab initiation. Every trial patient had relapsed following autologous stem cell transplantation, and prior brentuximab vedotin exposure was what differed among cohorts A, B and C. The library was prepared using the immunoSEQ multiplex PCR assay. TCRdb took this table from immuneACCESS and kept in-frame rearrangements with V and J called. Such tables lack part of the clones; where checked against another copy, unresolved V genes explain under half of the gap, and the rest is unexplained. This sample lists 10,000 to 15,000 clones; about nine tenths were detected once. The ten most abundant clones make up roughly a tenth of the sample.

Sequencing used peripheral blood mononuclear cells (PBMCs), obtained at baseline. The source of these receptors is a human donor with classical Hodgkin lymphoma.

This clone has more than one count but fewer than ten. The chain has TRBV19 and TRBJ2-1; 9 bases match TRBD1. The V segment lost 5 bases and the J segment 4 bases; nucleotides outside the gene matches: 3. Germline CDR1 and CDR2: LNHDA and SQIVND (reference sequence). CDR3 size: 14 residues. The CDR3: CASSPGQGYNEQFF. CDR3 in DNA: TGTGCCAGTAGTCCGGGACAGGGTTACAATGAGCAGTTCTTC.

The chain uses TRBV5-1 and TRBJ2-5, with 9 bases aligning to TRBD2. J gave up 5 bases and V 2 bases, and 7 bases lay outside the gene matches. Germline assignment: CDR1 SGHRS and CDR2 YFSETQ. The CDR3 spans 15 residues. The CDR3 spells CASSFSRGGAETQYF. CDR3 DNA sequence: TGCGCCAGCAGCTTCTCTCGCGGGGGGGCCGAGACCCAGTACTTC. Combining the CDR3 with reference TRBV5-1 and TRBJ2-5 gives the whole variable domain KAGVTQTPRYLIKTRGQQVTLSCSPISGHRSVSWYQQTPGQGLQFLFEYFSETQRNKGNFPGRFSGRQFSNSRSEMNVSTLELGDSALYLCASSFSRGGAETQYFGPGTRLLVL.

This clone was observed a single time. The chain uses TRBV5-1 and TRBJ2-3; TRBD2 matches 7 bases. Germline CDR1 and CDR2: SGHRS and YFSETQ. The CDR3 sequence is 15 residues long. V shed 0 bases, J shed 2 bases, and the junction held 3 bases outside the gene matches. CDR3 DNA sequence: TGCGCCAGCAGCTTGGGCGGGGGTGTCACAGATACGCAGTATTTT. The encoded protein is CASSLGGGVTDTQYF.

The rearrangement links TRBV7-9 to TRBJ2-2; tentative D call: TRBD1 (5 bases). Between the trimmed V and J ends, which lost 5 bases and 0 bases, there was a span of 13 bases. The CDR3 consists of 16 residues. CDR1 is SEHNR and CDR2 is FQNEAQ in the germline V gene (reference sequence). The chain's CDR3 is CASSRSGAANTGELFF. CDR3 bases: TGTGCCAGCAGCCGGTCTGGGGCCGCGAACACCGGGGAGCTGTTTTTT.

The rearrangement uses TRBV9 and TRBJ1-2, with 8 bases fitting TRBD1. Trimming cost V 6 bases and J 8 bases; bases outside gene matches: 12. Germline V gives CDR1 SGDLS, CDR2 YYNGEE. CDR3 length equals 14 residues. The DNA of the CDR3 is TGTGCCAGCACCAAACCGGGACAGGTCTGGGGCTACACCTTC. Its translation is CASTKPGQVWGYTF. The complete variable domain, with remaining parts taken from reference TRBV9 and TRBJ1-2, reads DSGVTQTPKHLITATGQRVTLRCSPRSGDLSVYWYQQSLDQGLQFLIQYYNGEERAKGNILERFSAQQFPDLHSELNLSSLELGDSALYFCASTKPGQVWGYTFGSGTRLTVV.

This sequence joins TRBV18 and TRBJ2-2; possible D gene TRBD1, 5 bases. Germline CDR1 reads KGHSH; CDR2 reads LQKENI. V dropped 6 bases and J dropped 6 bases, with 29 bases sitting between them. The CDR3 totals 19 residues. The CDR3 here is CASSTISPRTTRTAGELFF. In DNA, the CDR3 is TGTGCCAGCTCCACCATCTCCCCTAGGACAACCCGCACGGCCGGGGAGCTGTTTTTT.

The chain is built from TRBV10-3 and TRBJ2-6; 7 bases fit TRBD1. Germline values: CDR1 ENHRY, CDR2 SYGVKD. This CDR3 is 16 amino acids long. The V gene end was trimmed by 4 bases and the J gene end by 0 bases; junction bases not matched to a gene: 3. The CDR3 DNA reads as TGTGCCATCAGTGGACAGGGTCCCTCTGGGGCCAACGTCCTGACTTTC. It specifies CAISGQGPSGANVLTF.

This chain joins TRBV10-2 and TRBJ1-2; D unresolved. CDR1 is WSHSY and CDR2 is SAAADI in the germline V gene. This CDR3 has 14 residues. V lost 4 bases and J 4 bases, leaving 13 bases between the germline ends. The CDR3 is CASSVGPTFYGYTF. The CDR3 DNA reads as TGCGCCAGCAGTGTAGGCCCTACCTTCTATGGCTACACCTTC.

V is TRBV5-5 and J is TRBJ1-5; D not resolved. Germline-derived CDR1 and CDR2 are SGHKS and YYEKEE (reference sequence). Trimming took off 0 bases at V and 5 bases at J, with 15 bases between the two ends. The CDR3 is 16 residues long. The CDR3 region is CASSLEGMTADQPQHF. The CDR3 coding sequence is TGTGCCAGCAGCTTGGAAGGAATGACGGCAGATCAGCCCCAGCATTTT.

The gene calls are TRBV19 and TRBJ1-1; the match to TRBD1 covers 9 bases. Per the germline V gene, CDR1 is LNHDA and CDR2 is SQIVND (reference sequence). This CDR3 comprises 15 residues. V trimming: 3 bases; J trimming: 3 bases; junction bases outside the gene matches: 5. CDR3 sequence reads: CASSIEQGAYTEAFF. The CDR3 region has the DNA TGTGCCAGTAGTATCGAACAGGGGGCTTACACTGAAGCTTTCTTT.

CDR3 in DNA: TGTGCCTGGAGGGAGCGGGGGCCGCCGAGGGGGCAGTATTTT. Translation: CAWRERGPPRGQYF. The rearrangement uses TRBV30 and TRBJ2-3; 8 nucleotides align to TRBD2. This CDR3 has 14 residues. Germline loops: CDR1 GTSNPN, CDR2 SVGIG (reference sequence). The V and J ends lost 3 bases and 11 bases, in that order; junction bases with no gene match: 13.

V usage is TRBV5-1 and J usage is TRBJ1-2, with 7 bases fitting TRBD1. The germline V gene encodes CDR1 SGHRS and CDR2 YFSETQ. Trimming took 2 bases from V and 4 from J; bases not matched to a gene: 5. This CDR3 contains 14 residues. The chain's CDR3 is CASSLEDRIYGYTF. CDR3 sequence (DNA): TGCGCCAGCAGCTTAGAGGACAGGATCTATGGCTACACCTTC.

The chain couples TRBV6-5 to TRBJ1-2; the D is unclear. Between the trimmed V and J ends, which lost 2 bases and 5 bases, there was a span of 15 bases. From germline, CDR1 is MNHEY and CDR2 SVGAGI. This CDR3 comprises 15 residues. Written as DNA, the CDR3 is TGTGCCAGCAGTTACACAGCCGAACGAGAATATGGCTACACCTTC. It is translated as CASSYTAEREYGYTF.

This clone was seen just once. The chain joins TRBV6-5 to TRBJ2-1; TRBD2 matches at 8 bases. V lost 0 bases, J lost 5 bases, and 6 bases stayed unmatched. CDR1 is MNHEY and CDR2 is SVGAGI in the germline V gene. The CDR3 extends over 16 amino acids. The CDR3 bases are TGTGCCAGCAGTTACTCCCTACTAGCGGACAACAATGAGCAGTTCTTC. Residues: CASSYSLLADNNEQFF.

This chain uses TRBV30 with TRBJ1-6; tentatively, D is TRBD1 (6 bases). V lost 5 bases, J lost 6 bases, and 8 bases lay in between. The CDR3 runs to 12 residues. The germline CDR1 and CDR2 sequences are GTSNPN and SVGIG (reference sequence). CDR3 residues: CAWGQPNSPLHF. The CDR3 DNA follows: TGTGCCTGGGGACAGCCTAATTCACCCCTCCACTTT. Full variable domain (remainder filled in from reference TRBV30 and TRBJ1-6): SQTIHQWPATLVQPVGSPLSLECTVEGTSNPNLYWYRQAAGRGLQLLFYSVGIGQISSEVPQNLSASRPQDRQFILSSKKLLLSDSGFYLCAWGQPNSPLHFGNGTRLTVT.

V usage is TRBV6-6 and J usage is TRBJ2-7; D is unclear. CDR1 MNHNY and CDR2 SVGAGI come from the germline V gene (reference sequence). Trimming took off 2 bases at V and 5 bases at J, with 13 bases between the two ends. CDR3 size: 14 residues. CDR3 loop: CASSYLSIRDEQYF. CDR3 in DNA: TGTGCCAGCAGTTACCTCTCGATACGTGACGAGCAGTACTTC.

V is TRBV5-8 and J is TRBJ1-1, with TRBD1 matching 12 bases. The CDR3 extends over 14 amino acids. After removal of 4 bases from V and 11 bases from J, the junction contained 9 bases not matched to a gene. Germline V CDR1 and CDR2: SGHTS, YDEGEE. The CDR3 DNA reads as TGTGCCAGCAGCCGAGGGACAGGGGGCGCGAAGGCTTTCTTT. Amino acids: CASSRGTGGAKAFF.

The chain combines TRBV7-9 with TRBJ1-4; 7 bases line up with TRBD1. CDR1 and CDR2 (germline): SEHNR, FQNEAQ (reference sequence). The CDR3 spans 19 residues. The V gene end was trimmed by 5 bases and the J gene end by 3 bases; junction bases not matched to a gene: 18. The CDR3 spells CASSRAGPLQGTANEKLFF. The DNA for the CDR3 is TGTGCCAGCAGCCGGGCTGGACCCCTCCAAGGGACAGCTAATGAAAAACTGTTTTTT.

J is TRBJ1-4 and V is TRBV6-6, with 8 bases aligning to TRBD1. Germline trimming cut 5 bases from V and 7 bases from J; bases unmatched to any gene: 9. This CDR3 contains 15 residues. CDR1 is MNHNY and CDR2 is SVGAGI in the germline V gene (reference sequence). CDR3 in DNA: TGTGCCAGCAGTCCATTCACAGGGGGAAGTGAAAAACTGTTTTTT. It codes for CASSPFTGGSEKLFF.

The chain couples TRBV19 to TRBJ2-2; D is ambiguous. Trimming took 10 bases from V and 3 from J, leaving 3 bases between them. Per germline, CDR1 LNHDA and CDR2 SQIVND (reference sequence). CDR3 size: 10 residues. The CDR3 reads CATYTGELFF. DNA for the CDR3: TGTGCCACCTACACCGGGGAGCTGTTTTTT.

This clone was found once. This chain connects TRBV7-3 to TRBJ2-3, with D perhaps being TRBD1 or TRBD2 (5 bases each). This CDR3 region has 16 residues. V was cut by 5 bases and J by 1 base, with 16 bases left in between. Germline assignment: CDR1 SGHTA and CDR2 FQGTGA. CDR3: CASSPRSGRGTDTQYF. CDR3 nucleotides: TGTGCCAGCAGCCCTAGGTCAGGGCGGGGCACAGATACGCAGTATTTT.

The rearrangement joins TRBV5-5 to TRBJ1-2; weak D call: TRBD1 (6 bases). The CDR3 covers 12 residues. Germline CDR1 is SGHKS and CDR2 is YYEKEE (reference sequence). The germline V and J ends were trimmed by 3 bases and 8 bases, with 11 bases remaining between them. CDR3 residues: CASSSDSWGYTF. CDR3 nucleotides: TGTGCCAGCAGCTCGGACAGCTGGGGCTACACCTTC.

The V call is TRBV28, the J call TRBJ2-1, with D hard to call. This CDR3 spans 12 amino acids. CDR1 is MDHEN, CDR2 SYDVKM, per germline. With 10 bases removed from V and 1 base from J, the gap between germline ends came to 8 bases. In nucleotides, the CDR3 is TGTGCCACCTCTACTTCCTACAATGAGCAGTTCTTC. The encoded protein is CATSTSYNEQFF. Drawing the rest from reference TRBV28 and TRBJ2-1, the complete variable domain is DVKVTQSSRYLVKRTGEKVFLECVQDMDHENMFWYRQDPGLGLRLIYFSYDVKMKEKGDIPEGYSVSREKKERFSLILESASTNQTSMYLCATSTSYNEQFFGPGTRLTVL.

CDR3 region: CASSVDRGRSGANVLTF. The CDR3 region has the DNA TGTGCCAGCAGCGTGGACAGGGGCCGCTCTGGGGCCAACGTCCTGACTTTC. The V gene is TRBV9, the J gene TRBJ2-6, with TRBD1 identical over 9 bases. This CDR3 contains 17 residues. V dropped 2 bases and J dropped 0; count of bases not matched to a gene: 3. The germline CDR1 and CDR2 sequences are SGDLS and YYNGEE. Supplemented by reference TRBV9 and TRBJ2-6, the full variable domain reads DSGVTQTPKHLITATGQRVTLRCSPRSGDLSVYWYQQSLDQGLQFLIQYYNGEERAKGNILERFSAQQFPDLHSELNLSSLELGDSALYFCASSVDRGRSGANVLTFGAGSRLTVL.

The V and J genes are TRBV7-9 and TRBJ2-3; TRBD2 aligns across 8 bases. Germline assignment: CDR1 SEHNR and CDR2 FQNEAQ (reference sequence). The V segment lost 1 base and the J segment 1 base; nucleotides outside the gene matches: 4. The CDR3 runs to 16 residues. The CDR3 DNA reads TGTGCCAGCAGCTTAGGACGGGGGGGCCGCACAGATACGCAGTATTTT. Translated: CASSLGRGGRTDTQYF.

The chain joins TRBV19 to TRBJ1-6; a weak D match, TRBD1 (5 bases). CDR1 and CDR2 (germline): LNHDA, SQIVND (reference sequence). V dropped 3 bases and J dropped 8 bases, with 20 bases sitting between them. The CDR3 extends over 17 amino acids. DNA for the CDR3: TGTGCCAGTAGTATCAATCAGGGAAACTTAGTTTATTCACCCCTCCACTTT. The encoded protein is CASSINQGNLVYSPLHF.

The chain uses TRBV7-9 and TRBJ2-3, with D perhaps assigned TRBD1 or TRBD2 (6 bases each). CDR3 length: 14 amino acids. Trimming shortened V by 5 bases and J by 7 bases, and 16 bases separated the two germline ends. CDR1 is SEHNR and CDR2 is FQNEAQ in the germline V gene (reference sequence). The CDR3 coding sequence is TGTGCCAGCAGCCCCCAGAGGGGGGCTAATACGCAGTATTTT. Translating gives CASSPQRGANTQYF.

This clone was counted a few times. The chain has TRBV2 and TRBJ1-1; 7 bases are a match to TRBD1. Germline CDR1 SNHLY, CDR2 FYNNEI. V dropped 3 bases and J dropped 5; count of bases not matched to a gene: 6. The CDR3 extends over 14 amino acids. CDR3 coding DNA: TGTGCCAGCAGTGAGGGCAGGGGGGCAACTGAAGCTTTCTTT. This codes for CASSEGRGATEAFF.

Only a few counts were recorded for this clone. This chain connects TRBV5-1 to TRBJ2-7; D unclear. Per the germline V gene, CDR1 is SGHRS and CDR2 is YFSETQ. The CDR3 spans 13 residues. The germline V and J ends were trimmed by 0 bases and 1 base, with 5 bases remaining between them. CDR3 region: CASSLDGSYEQYF. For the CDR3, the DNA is TGCGCCAGCAGCTTGGACGGGTCCTACGAGCAGTACTTC.